This TCR beta chain was profiled in a study of shared clonotypes between healthy human individuals. The data were produced by immunoSEQ multiplex PCR, yet TCRdb's version contains in-frame clones alone and is incomplete. The sample yields 2 million to 2.5 million clones, over 85% seen once. As for this clone: Its antigen is as yet unknown.

The CDR3 sequence is 16 residues long. With 6 bases clipped from V and 1 base from J, the junction kept 9 bases outside the gene matches. The germline gives CDR1 MDHEN, CDR2 SYDVKM. Study-level results: The authors sampled blood alone, and tissue repertoires likely differ.

The sample comprised naive CD4+ T cells from PBMCs. Subset denoted: CD45RA+ positively selected. The receptor's source is a man aged 18 to 29 in good health. Some clones in this sample may be carry-over from other donors' samples. The rearrangement links TRBV28 to TRBJ2-7; 10 bases line up with TRBD2. The CDR3 protein is CASSWWGTSVSYEQYF. DNA of the CDR3: TGTGCCAGCAGCTGGTGGGGGACTAGCGTTTCCTACGAGCAGTACTTC.